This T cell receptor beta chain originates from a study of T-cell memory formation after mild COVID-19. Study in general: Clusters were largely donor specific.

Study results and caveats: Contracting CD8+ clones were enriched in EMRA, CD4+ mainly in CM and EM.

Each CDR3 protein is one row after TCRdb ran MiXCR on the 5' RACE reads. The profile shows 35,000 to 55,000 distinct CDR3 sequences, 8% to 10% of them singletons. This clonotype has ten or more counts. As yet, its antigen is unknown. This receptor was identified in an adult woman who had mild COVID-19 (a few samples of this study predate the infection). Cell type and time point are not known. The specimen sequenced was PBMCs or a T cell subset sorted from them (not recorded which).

The CDR3 coding sequence is TGTGCTAGTGGTTTGGTAGGGACCGGGGAGCTGTTTTTT. The encoded protein is CASGLVGTGELFF. J is TRBJ2-2 and V is TRBV12-5; D not resolved. The V gene lost 0 bases and the J gene lost 5 bases, with 4 bases spanning the gap. CDR3 length equals 13 residues. CDR1 is LGHNT, CDR2 FRNRAP, per germline.